This T cell receptor beta chain was retrieved from a study of identifying expanded T cells in peripheral blood. General study results and limits: Over about two and four weeks, about 15 and 19 clones changed, versus roughly 1.2 between replicates. Variance in clone template counts between roughly two-week samples significantly increased with total template count across all healthy donors.

Healthy donors had no documented immune events, such as infections, while sampled. Trimming stripped 5 bases from V and 3 bases from J, with 20 bases between. Germline-derived CDR1 and CDR2 are SGHTA and FQGNSA. This CDR3 has 17 amino acids. TCRdb's table, derived via immunoSEQ multiplex PCR, lists solely in-frame clones and lacks some. This repertoire shows approximately 85,000 clones, 88% found once; its top ten account for roughly 20%. With respect to this clone: Its antigen remains unidentified.

This TCR came from a person aged 18 to 69 in good health. This chain connects TRBV7-2 to TRBJ1-5, with D unclear. The sequencing input was blood. CDR3 sequence (DNA): TGTGCCAGCAGCCTCAACCTGGGGTCTACATACAATCAGCCCCAGCATTTT. The encoded protein is CASSLNLGSTYNQPQHF.